This T cell receptor (beta chain) was retrieved from a study of long-term antiretroviral therapy in people with HIV. Looking at the study overall: Collection of the earliest samples took place about a decade ahead of the 2015 immediate-ART recommendation.

Whole-study findings and limits: Blood specimens, gathered between about 2003 and 2018, were possibly obtained under older ART regimens.

The CDR3 spans 15 residues. Per the germline V gene, CDR1 is SGHKS and CDR2 is YYEKEE (reference sequence). V shed 4 bases and J shed 4 bases, with 15 bases lying between them. The libraries were made with immunoSEQ v3.0 at survey level. Generated by immunoSEQ multiplex PCR, the TCRdb table keeps only in-frame clones and is missing some. The table includes about 39,000 clones, roughly nine tenths detected once. To note about this clone: Its antigen is unidentified.

Every sample had roughly 1-11 million cryopreserved PBMC in it before DNA extraction. Sequenced material: unsorted PBMCs, taken 1.2 years after starting antiretroviral therapy. The chain recombines TRBV5-5 with TRBJ1-3; possible D gene TRBD1, 5 bases. This TCR was recovered from a woman aged 45-60 years with HIV. The CDR3 spells CASSLYGGSGNTIYF. DNA of the CDR3: TGTGCCAGCAGCCTGTACGGGGGTTCAGGAAACACCATATATTTT.